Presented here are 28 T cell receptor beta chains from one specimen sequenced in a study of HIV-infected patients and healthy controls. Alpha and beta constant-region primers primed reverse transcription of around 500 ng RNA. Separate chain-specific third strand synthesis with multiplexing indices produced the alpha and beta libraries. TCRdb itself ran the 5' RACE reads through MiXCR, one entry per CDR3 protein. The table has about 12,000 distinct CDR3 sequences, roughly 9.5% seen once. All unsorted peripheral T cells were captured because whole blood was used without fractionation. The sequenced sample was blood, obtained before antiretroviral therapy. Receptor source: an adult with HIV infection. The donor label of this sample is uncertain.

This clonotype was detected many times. The CDR3 nucleotides read TGTGCCAGCAGCCGAGAAGGTCCGGCTCAGCCCCAGCATTTT. Protein product: CASSREGPAQPQHF. The chain joins TRBV11-2 to TRBJ1-5; D call uncertain. The CDR3 totals 14 residues. V gave up 5 bases and J gave up 6 bases, with 14 bases separating them. Germline V CDR1 and CDR2: SGHAT, FQNNGV.

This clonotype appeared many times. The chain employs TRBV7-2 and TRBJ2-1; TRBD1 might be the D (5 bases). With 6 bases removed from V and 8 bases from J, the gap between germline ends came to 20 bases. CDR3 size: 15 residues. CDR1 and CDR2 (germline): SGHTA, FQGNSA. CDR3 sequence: CASRARAGIFYEQFF. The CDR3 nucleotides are TGTGCCAGCAGGGCTCGGGCAGGGATTTTCTATGAGCAGTTCTTC.

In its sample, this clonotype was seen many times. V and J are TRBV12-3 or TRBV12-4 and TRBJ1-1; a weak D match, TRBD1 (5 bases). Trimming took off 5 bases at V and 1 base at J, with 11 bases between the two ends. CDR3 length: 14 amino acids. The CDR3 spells CASSDGQPNTEAFF. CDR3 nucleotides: TGTGCCAGCAGTGACGGACAACCGAACACTGAAGCTTTCTTT.

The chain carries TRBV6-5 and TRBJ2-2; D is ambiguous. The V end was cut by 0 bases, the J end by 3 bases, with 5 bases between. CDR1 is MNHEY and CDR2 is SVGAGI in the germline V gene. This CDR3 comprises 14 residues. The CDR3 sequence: CASSYSSDTGELFF. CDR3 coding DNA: TGTGCCAGCAGTTACTCATCAGACACCGGGGAGCTGTTTTTT.

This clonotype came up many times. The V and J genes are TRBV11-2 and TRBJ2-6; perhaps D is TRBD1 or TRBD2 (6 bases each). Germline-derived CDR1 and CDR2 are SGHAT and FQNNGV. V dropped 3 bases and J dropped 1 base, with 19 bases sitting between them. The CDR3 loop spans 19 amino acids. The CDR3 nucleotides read TGTGCCAGCAGCTTGAGTTTAGGGGGGCCGGCGTCTGGGGCCAACGTCCTGACTTTC. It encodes CASSLSLGGPASGANVLTF.

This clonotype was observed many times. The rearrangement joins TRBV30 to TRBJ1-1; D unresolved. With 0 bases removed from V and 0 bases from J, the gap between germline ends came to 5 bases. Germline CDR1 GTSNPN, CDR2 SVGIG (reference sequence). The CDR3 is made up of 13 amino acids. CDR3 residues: CAWSVRLNTEAFF. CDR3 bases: TGTGCCTGGAGTGTACGGCTGAACACTGAAGCTTTCTTT.

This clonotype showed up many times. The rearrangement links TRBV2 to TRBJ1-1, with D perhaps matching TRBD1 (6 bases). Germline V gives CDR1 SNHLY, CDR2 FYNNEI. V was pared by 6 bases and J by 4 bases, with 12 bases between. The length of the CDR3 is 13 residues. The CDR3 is CASSEGGVTEAFF. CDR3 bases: TGTGCCAGCAGCGAGGGGGGAGTCACTGAAGCTTTCTTT.

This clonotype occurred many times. The CDR3 sequence is CASSYSTGQGANEQFF. DNA of the CDR3: TGTGCCAGCAGTTACTCGACCGGACAGGGGGCGAATGAGCAGTTCTTC. The chain joins TRBV6-5 to TRBJ2-1; 11 positions match TRBD1. The CDR3 sequence is 16 residues long. The germline CDR1 and CDR2 sequences are MNHEY and SVGAGI. V was clipped by 0 bases and J by 7 bases; unmatched bases: 5.

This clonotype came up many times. CDR3: CASSPDSSYEQYF. CDR3 nucleotide sequence: TGTGCCAGCAGTCCGGACAGCAGCTACGAGCAGTACTTC. The V call is TRBV27, the J call TRBJ2-7; a weak D match, TRBD1 (6 bases). The V end lost 5 bases, the J end lost 3 bases, and 11 bases lay between the germline ends. CDR3 length: 13 residues. The germline CDR1 and CDR2 sequences are MNHEY and SMNVEV (reference sequence).

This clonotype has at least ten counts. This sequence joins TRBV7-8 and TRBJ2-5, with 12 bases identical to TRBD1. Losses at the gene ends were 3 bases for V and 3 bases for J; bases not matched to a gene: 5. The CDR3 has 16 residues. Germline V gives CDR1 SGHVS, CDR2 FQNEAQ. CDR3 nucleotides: TGTGCCAGCAGCTTTTCGGGACAGGGGGCGGAAGAGACCCAGTACTTC. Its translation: CASSFSGQGAEETQYF. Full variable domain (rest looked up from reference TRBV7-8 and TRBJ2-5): GAGVSQSPRYKVAKRGQDVALRCDPISGHVSLFWYQQALGQGPEFLTYFQNEAQLDKSGLPSDRFFAERPEGSVSTLKIQRTQQEDSAVYLCASSFSGQGAEETQYFGPGTRLLVL.

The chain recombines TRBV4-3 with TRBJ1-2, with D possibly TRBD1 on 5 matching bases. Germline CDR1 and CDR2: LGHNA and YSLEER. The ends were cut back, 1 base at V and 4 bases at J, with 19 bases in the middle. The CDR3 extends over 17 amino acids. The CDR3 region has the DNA TGCGCCAGCAGCCAAGGAGGACGAGGGGACTCACCCTATGGCTACACCTTC. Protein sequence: CASSQGGRGDSPYGYTF.

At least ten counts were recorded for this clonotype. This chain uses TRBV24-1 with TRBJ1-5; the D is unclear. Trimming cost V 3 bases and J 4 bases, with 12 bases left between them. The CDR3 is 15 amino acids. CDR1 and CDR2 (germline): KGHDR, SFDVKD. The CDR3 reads CATSDESGSNQPQHF. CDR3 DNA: TGTGCCACCAGTGATGAGTCAGGCAGTAATCAGCCCCAGCATTTT.

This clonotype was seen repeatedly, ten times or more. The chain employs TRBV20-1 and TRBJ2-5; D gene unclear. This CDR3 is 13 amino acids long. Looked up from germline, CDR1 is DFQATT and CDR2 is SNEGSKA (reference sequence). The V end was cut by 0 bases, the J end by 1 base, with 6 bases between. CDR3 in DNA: TGCAGTGCTAGAGATTCGCTCCAAGAGACCCAGTACTTC. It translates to CSARDSLQETQYF.

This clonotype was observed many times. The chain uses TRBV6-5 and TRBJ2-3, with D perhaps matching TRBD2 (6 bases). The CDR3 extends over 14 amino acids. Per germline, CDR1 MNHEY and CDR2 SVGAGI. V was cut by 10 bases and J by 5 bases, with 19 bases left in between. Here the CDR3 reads CATSEEGLGDTQYF. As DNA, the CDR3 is TGTGCCACCAGCGAGGAGGGCCTTGGAGATACGCAGTATTTT.

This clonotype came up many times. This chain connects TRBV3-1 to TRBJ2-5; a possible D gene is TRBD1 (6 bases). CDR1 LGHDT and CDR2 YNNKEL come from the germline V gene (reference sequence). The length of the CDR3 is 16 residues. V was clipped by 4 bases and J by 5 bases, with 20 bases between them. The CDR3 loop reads CASSRDMGTPGETQYF. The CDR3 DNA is TGTGCCAGCAGCCGCGACATGGGGACACCCGGGGAGACCCAGTACTTC.

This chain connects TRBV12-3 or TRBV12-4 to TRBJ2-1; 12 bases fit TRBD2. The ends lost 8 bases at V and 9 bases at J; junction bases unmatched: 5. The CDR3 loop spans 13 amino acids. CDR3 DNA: TGTGCCAGCCGACTAGCGGGAGTGGGTGAGCAGTTCTTC. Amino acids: CASRLAGVGEQFF.

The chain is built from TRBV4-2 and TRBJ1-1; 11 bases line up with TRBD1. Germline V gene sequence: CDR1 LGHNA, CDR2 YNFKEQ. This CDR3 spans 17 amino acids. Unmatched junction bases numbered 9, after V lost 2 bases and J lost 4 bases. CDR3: CASSQPDRGQSGTEAFF. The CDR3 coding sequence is TGTGCCAGCAGCCAACCGGACAGGGGGCAAAGTGGCACTGAAGCTTTCTTT.

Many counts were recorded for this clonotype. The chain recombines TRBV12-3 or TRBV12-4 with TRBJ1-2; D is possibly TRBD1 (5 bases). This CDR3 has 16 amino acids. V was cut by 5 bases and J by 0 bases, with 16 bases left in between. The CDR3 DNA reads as TGTGCCAGCAGTCTGGGACGGACCCTAGCTAACTATGGCTACACCTTC. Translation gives CASSLGRTLANYGYTF.

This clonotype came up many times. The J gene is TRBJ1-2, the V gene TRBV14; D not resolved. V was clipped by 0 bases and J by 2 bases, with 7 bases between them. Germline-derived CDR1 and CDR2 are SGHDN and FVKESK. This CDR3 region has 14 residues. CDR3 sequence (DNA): TGTGCCAGCAGCCAAGAGGGGTTCAACTATGGCTACACCTTC. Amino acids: CASSQEGFNYGYTF.

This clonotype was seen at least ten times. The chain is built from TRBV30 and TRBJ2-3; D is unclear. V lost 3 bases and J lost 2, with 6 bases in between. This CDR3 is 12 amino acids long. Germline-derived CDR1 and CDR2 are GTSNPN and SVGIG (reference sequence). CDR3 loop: CAWSALTDTQYF. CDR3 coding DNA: TGTGCCTGGAGCGCCCTCACAGATACGCAGTATTTT.

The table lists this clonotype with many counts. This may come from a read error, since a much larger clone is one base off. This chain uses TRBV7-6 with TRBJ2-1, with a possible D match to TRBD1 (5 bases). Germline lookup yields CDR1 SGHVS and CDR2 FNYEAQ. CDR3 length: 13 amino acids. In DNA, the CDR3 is TGTGCCATCAGCTTAGGGGCTAACAATGAGCAGTTCTTC. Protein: CAISLGANNEQFF. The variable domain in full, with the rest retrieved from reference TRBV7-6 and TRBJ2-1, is GAGVSQSPRYKVTKRGQDVALRCDPISGHVSLYWYRQALGQGPEFLTYFNYEAQQDKSGLPNDRFSAERPEGSISTLTIQRTEQRDSAMYRCAISLGANNEQFFGPGTRLTVL.

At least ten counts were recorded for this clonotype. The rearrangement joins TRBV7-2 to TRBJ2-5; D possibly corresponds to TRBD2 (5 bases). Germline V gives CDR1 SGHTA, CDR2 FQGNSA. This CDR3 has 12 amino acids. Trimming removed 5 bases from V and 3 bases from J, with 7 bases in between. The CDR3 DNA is TGTGCCAGCAGCCCGCGGGAAGAGACCCAGTACTTC. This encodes CASSPREETQYF.

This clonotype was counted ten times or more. CDR3 DNA sequence: TGCGCCAGCAGCTTAATCGGAGAAAACACCGGGGAGCTGTTTTTT. Its protein product is CASSLIGENTGELFF. The rearrangement joins TRBV5-1 to TRBJ2-2; the D is unclear. The CDR3 is 15 residues long. CDR1 and CDR2 from the germline V gene are SGHRS and YFSETQ. Trimming shortened V by 2 bases and J by 2 bases, and 10 bases separated the two germline ends.

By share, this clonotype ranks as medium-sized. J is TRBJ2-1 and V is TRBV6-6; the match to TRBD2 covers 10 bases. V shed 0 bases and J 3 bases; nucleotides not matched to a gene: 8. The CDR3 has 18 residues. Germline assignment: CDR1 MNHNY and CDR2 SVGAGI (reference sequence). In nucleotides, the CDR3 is TGTGCCAGCAGTTACTCGATTCCGGGGACTAGCGACTACAATGAGCAGTTCTTC. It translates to CASSYSIPGTSDYNEQFF.

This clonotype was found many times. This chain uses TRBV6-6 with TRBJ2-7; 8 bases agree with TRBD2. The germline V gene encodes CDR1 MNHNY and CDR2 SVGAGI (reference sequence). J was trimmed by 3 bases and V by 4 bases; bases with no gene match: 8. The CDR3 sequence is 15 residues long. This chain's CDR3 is CASSSPREGDYEQYF. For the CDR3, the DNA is TGTGCCAGCAGTTCGCCTCGGGAGGGTGACTACGAGCAGTACTTC.

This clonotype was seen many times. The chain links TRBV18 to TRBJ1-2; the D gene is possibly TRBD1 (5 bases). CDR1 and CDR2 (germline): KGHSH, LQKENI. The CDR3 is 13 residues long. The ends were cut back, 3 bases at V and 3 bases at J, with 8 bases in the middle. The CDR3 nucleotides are TGTGCCAGCTCACCGTCGGGGGACTATGGCTACACCTTC. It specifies CASSPSGDYGYTF. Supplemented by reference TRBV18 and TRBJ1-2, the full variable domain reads NAGVMQNPRHLVRRRGQEARLRCSPMKGHSHVYWYRQLPEEGLKFMVYLQKENIIDESGMPKERFSAEFPKEGPSILRIQQVVRGDSAAYFCASSPSGDYGYTFGSGTRLTVV.

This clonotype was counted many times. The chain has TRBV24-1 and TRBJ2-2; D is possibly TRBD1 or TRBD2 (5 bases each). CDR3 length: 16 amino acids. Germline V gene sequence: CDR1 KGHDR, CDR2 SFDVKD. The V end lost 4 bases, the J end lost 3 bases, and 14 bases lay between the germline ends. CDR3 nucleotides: TGTGCCACCAGTGACCCTGACCAGGGAGACACCGGGGAGCTGTTTTTT. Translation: CATSDPDQGDTGELFF.

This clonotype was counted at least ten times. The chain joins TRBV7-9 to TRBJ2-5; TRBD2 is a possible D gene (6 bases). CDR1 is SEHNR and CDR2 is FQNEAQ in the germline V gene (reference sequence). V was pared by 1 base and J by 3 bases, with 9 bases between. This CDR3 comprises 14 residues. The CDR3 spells CASSLGSGEETQYF. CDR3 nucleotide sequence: TGTGCCAGCAGCTTAGGGTCGGGGGAAGAGACCCAGTACTTC.